This entry concerns a single TCR beta chain. The V segment lost 6 bases and the J segment 7 bases; nucleotides outside the gene matches: 13. Looked up from germline, CDR1 is SGDLS and CDR2 is YYNGEE. CDR3 length equals 16 residues. One entry per CDR3 protein, called by TCRdb with MiXCR from the 5' RACE reads. This sample has hundreds of thousands of distinct CDR3 sequences, with 8.6% found just once. This entry comes from a study of identical twins. The same sample was also used in a study of yellow fever vaccine responses in identical twins.

This chain joins TRBV9 and TRBJ2-1; 10 nucleotides align to TRBD2. Input material: PBMCs. This clonotype was obtained from a young woman in good health. The CDR3 sequence is CASKVEREGEVNEQFF. As DNA, the CDR3 is TGTGCCAGCAAGGTCGAGCGGGAGGGCGAAGTTAATGAGCAGTTCTTC.